One T cell receptor (beta chain) is described in this entry. This record comes from a study of CD8+ T cells in alopecia areata. The treatment here: oral pan-JAK inhibitor, 5-10 mg twice daily. As part of sample collection, lesional scalp punch biopsies and peripheral blood were taken from alopecia areata patients. This CDR3 is built from 16 residues. Germline-derived CDR1 and CDR2 are MDHEN and SYDVKM. Losses at the gene ends were 6 bases for V and 4 bases for J; bases not matched to a gene: 9. Extraction and reverse transcription of RNA yielded cDNA as the sequencing template. Here immunoSEQ multiplex PCR was the method, and the copy in TCRdb shows in-frame clones only, minus some. The table records roughly 180,000 clones, 55% to 70% of them present only once.

The sequences come from CD4+ T cells sorted from blood, collected at week 4, from a patient treated with tofacitinib. This chain links TRBV28 with TRBJ2-5, with 12 bases lining up with TRBD1. This receptor was identified in a human donor with alopecia areata. Here the CDR3 DNA reads TGTGCCAGCAGCCCATGGGACAGGGGGCTCGGAGAGACCCAGTACTTC. It encodes CASSPWDRGLGETQYF.